This T cell receptor (beta chain) is drawn from a study of blood T cell repertoires in COVID-19. On the study more broadly: Sample material is recorded as cDNA or gDNA derived from T cells, B-cell-depleted T cells, or PBMCs.

The CDR3 is made up of 14 amino acids. V was trimmed by 7 bases and J by 0 bases, leaving 9 bases between them. Germline V gene sequence: CDR1 MNHEY, CDR2 SVGAGI. Profiling relied on immunoSEQ multiplex PCR, and the TCRdb table lists in-frame clones only, not all of them. The sample gives approximately 220,000 clones, 80% to 90% of which show up once; more than 4.5% is in the top ten. Input material: peripheral blood. V is TRBV6-5 and J is TRBJ2-2; the D gene is possibly TRBD1 (6 bases). The receptor was derived from a woman aged 60-75 years who had recovered from COVID-19. CDR3 nucleotides: TGTGCCAGCAAGAGGGACACGAACACCGGGGAGCTGTTTTTT. It is translated as CASKRDTNTGELFF.